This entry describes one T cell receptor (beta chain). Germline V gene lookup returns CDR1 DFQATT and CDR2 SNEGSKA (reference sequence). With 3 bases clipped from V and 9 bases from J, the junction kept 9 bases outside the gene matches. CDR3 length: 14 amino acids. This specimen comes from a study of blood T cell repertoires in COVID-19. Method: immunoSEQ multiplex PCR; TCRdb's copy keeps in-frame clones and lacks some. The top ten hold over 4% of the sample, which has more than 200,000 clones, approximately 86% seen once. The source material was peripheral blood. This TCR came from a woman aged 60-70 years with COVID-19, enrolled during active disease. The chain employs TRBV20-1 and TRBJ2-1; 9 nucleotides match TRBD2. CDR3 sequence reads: CSASRTSVGSEQFF. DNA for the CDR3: TGCAGTGCTAGTAGGACTAGCGTCGGCAGTGAGCAGTTCTTC.